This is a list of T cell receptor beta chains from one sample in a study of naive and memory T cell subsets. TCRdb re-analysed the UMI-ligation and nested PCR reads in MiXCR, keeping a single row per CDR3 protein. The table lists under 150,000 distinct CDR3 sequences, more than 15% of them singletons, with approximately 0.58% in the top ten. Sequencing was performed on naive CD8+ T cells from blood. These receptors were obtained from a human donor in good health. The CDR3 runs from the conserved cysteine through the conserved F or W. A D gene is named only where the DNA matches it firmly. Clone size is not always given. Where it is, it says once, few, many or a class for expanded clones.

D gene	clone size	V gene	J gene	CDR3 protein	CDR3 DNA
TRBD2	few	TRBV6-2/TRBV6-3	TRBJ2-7	CASSSAGGYEQYF	TGTGCCAGCAGTTCAGCGGGAGGTTACGAGCAGTACTTC
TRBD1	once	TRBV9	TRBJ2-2	CASSPPDRGLVNTGELFF	TGTGCCAGCAGCCCGCCGGACAGGGGGCTGGTGAACACCGGGGAGCTGTTTTTT
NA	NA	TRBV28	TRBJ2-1	CASAGSSYNEQFF	TGTGCCAGCGCGGGAAGCTCCTACAATGAGCAGTTCTTC
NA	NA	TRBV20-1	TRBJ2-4	CSARDRWGGEALAKNIQYF	TGCAGTGCTAGAGATCGATGGGGCGGGGAGGCCCTAGCCAAAAACATTCAGTACTTC
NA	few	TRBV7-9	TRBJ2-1	CASSPLVQFF	TGTGCCAGCAGCCCACTTGTGCAGTTCTTC
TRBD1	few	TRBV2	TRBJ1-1	CASSSRQGYTEAFF	TGTGCCAGCAGTTCCAGACAGGGCTACACTGAAGCTTTCTTT
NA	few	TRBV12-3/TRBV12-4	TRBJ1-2	CASSFNRLAYGYTF	TGTGCCAGCAGTTTTAACAGGTTGGCCTATGGCTACACCTTC
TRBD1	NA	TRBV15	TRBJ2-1	CATSNYDTGAEKHEQFF	TGTGCCACCAGCAACTATGATACAGGGGCGGAAAAGCATGAGCAGTTCTTC
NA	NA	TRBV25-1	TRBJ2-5	CASRTGLKETQYF	TGTGCCAGCAGAACGGGACTTAAAGAGACCCAGTACTTC
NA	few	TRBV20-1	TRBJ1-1	CSARPTENTEAFF	TGCAGTGCTAGACCCACAGAGAACACTGAAGCTTTCTTT
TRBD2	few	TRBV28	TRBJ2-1	CASSPRAGGGNEQFF	TGTGCCAGCAGTCCGCGGGCGGGAGGGGGCAATGAGCAGTTCTTC
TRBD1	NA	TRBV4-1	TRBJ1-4	CASSPWTGDSTNEKLFF	TGCGCCAGCAGCCCATGGACAGGTGATTCAACTAATGAAAAACTGTTTTTT
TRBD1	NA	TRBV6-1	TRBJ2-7	CASSEEGTGPYEQYF	TGTGCCAGCAGTGAAGAAGGGACAGGGCCTTACGAGCAGTACTTC
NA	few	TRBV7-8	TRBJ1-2	CASSFTGIGRQRDGYTF	TGTGCCAGCAGCTTTACAGGGATCGGGCGACAGAGGGATGGCTACACCTTC
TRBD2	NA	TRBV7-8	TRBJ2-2	CASSLVWREGNTGELFF	TGTGCCAGCAGCTTAGTTTGGCGGGAGGGGAACACCGGGGAGCTGTTTTTT
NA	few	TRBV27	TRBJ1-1	CASSPLTGAFRTEAFF	TGTGCCAGCAGTCCGTTAACCGGGGCTTTTAGGACTGAAGCTTTCTTT
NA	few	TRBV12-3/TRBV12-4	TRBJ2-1	CASSEALLAHEQFF	TGTGCCAGCAGTGAAGCCCTCCTAGCGCATGAGCAGTTCTTC
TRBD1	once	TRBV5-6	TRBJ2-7	CASSRDSPRDEQYF	TGTGCCAGCAGCCGGGACAGCCCAAGGGACGAGCAGTACTTC
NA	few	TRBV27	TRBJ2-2	CASSLYTGELFF	TGTGCCAGCAGTCTTTACACCGGGGAGCTGTTTTTT
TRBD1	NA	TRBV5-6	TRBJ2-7	CASSGQAYEQYF	TGTGCCTCGTCGGGACAGGCCTACGAGCAGTACTTC
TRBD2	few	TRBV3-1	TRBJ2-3	CASSRGEGLADTQYF	TGTGCCAGCAGCCGCGGGGAGGGTCTCGCAGATACGCAGTATTTT
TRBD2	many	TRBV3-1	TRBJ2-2	CASSQDGGSVTGELFF	TGTGCCAGCAGCCAAGACGGGGGGTCGGTCACCGGGGAGCTGTTTTTT
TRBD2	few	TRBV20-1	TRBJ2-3	CSARDSSVGLADTDTQYF	TGCAGTGCTAGAGACTCGTCCGTAGGACTAGCGGATACAGATACGCAGTATTTT
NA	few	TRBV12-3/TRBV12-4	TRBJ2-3	CATGEEAGGDTQYF	TGTGCCACGGGAGAGGAGGCGGGTGGAGATACGCAGTATTTT
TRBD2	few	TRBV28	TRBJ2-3	CASSLGTSGLSTDTQYF	TGTGCCAGCAGTTTAGGCACTAGCGGCCTAAGCACAGATACGCAGTATTTT
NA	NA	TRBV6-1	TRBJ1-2	CASRRIGQKDYGYTF	TGTGCCAGCCGGAGAATAGGACAGAAAGACTATGGCTACACCTTC
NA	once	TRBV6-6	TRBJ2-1	CASSYGSSYNEQFF	TGTGCCAGCAGTTACGGTAGCTCCTACAATGAGCAGTTCTTC
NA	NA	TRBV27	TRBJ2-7	CASSFPGSYEQYF	TGTGCCAGCAGTTTCCCGGGGTCCTACGAGCAGTACTTC
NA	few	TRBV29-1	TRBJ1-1	CSVDENTEAFF	TGCAGCGTTGATGAGAACACTGAAGCTTTCTTT
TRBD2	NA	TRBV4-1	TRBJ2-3	CASSLLAGKDTQYF	TGCGCCAGCAGCCTTTTAGCGGGTAAAGATACGCAGTATTTT
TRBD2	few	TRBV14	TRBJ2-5	CASSQASSGEETQYF	TGTGCCAGCAGCCAAGCGTCTAGCGGGGAAGAGACCCAGTACTTC
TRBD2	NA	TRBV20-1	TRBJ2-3	CSARDLAENPDTQYF	TGCAGTGCTAGAGATCTAGCGGAAAACCCAGATACGCAGTATTTT
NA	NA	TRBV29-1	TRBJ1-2	CSVEHYGYTF	TGCAGCGTTGAGCACTATGGCTACACCTTC
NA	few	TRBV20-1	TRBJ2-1	CSARDFTREPYNEQFF	TGCAGTGCTAGAGACTTTACGAGAGAACCCTACAATGAGCAGTTCTTC
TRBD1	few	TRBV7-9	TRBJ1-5	CASSSGQGRNQPQHF	TGTGCCAGCAGCTCCGGACAGGGGCGCAATCAGCCCCAGCATTTT
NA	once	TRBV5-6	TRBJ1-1	CASSLQPADTEAFF	TGTGCCAGCAGCTTGCAGCCTGCTGACACTGAAGCTTTCTTT